This T cell receptor beta chain originates from a study of T cell clonality in common variable immunodeficiency. Study outcomes and limitations: Reportedly, TCR beta sequences from common variable immunodeficiency showed fewer deletions and N-nucleotide insertions.

Control and CVID samples contributed equal amounts of genomic DNA. Libraries were prepared by immunoSEQ multiplex PCR; TCRdb keeps only in-frame clonotypes and omits some of them. The table lists about 16,000 clones, with no singletons. The CVID group had more than 12 females and fewer than 35 males, mean age around 40. Replacement immunoglobulin had been given to every CVID subject for at least one year. There are 15 residues in the CDR3. CDR1 SGHTA and CDR2 FQGNSA come from the germline V gene. Trimming at V came to 4 bases and at J to 2 bases, leaving 7 bases not matched to a gene. In the case of this clone: The target antigen is unknown. The read comes to an end 3 residues before the CDR3 does, leaving the germline J gene to fill in the end.

The receptor was isolated from a human donor with common variable immunodeficiency. The rearrangement links TRBV7-2 to TRBJ2-5; 7 positions agree with TRBD2. The sequencing sample was made of peripheral blood mononuclear cells. The CDR3 spells CASSSAGTTQETQYF. The CDR3 bases that were read are TGTGCCAGCAGCTCAGCCGGGACTACACAAGAGACC.